The 22 T cell receptor beta chains presented below share a single source sample, sequenced in a study of blood T cell repertoires in COVID-19 (TCRdb year 2020). The method was the immunoSEQ multiplex PCR assay. As stored in TCRdb, this immuneACCESS dataset retains in-frame rearrangements with V and J assigned. A fraction of the clones does not appear; measured against another copy, unresolved V genes explain less than half of the discrepancy, and the remainder lacks a known reason. For this sample the table gives 250,000 to 300,000 clones, of which around 86% were detected only once. The ten top clones hold roughly a sixth of the sample. The sample comprised PBMCs or T cells enriched from blood (not recorded which). The receptors were sampled from a man aged 18 to 30 who had recovered from COVID-19.

V and J are TRBV7-8 and TRBJ1-4, with TRBD1 identical over 8 bases. The CDR3 extends over 17 amino acids. Per the germline V gene, CDR1 is SGHVS and CDR2 is FQNEAQ. J gave up 11 bases and V 2 bases, and 16 bases lay outside the gene matches. CDR3 in DNA: TGTGCCAGCAGCTTACAGGGGGCGGTGGGGATTTTTGGGAAACTGTTTTTT. Protein sequence: CASSLQGAVGIFGKLFF.

The chain combines TRBV21-1 with TRBJ1-2; whether TRBD1, the table's D call, matches the DNA was not checked. TRBV21-1 is recorded as a pseudogene. This CDR3 comprises 18 residues. The CDR3 protein is CASSKALQVDALSYGYTF. The CDR3 nucleotides read TGTGCCAGCAGCAAAGCGCTCCAGGTTGACGCCTTAAGCTATGGCTACACCTTC.

This chain links TRBV7-9 with TRBJ2-7, with 8 bases that match TRBD1. This CDR3 has 14 residues. Germline V lookup: CDR1 SEHNR, CDR2 FQNEAQ (reference sequence). V lost 4 bases, J lost 6 bases, and 8 bases stayed unmatched. The CDR3 sequence is CASSSERTGSEQYF. CDR3 DNA sequence: TGTGCCAGCAGCTCGGAGCGGACAGGGAGCGAGCAGTACTTC. Full variable domain (missing parts from reference TRBV7-9 and TRBJ2-7): DTGVSQNPRHKITKRGQNVTFRCDPISEHNRLYWYRQTLGQGPEFLTYFQNEAQLEKSRLLSDRFSAERPKGSFSTLEIQRTEQGDSAMYLCASSSERTGSEQYFGPGTRLTVT.

The gene calls are TRBV19 and TRBJ1-4; 8 bases align to TRBD1. The CDR3 has 15 residues. V lost 2 bases, J lost 4 bases, and 3 bases stayed unmatched. Per germline, CDR1 LNHDA and CDR2 SQIVND (reference sequence). DNA of the CDR3: TGTGCCAGTAGTATATCAGGGGGCTATAATGAAAAACTGTTTTTT. Residues: CASSISGGYNEKLFF.

The rearrangement links TRBV27 to TRBJ1-5; D perhaps matches TRBD1 (5 bases). V was clipped by 0 bases and J by 0 bases, with 15 bases between them. The CDR3 covers 18 residues. CDR1 and CDR2 (germline): MNHEY, SMNVEV (reference sequence). The DNA of the CDR3 is TGTGCCAGCAGTTTATCAAGTGGAGGGGTGGGTAGCAATCAGCCCCAGCATTTT. It specifies CASSLSSGGVGSNQPQHF.

The rearrangement links TRBV5-8 to TRBJ2-7; D perhaps matches TRBD2 (5 bases). The CDR3 has 13 residues. Trimming cost V 2 bases and J 5 bases, with 11 bases left between them. The germline V gene has CDR1 SGHTS and CDR2 YDEGEE. The CDR3 sequence: CASSFEGEDEQYF. CDR3 nucleotides: TGTGCCAGCAGCTTTGAGGGTGAGGACGAGCAGTACTTC.

The sample holds a few counts of this clone. The CDR3 DNA follows: TGTGCCAGTACCTCTCTAGCTGGCACAGATACGCAGTATTTT. Translation gives CASTSLAGTDTQYF. The chain employs TRBV19 and TRBJ2-3; TRBD2 might be the D (5 bases). From germline, CDR1 is LNHDA and CDR2 SQIVND (reference sequence). This CDR3 is 14 amino acids long. V gave up 7 bases and J gave up 1 base, with 12 bases separating them.

CDR3 DNA: TGCGCCAGCAGCCAAGATGGAGTACCCGAGATCTACGAGCAGTACTTC. Translation: CASSQDGVPEIYEQYF. This chain links TRBV4-1 with TRBJ2-7, with D hard to call. Germline values: CDR1 MGHRA, CDR2 YSYEKL. Deletions cut 0 bases from V and 3 bases from J, with 15 bases between. The CDR3 runs 16 residues.

The chain uses TRBV3-1 (or the pseudogene TRBV3-2) and TRBJ2-7; 13 bases align to TRBD2. CDR1 is LGHDT and CDR2 is YNNKEL in the germline V gene (reference sequence). J gave up 5 bases and V 8 bases, and 9 bases lay outside the gene matches. The CDR3 runs to 15 residues. CDR3 residues: CASGGLAGLSNEQYF. The CDR3 DNA reads TGTGCCAGCGGGGGACTAGCGGGATTATCCAACGAGCAGTACTTC.

This chain connects TRBV27 to TRBJ2-3; perhaps TRBD1 as D (5 bases). CDR3 size: 16 residues. Germline loops: CDR1 MNHEY, CDR2 SMNVEV (reference sequence). Trimming took 4 bases from V and 0 from J, leaving 14 bases between them. The DNA for the CDR3 is TGTGCCAGCAGTTATGACAGAACCCCTAGCACAGATACGCAGTATTTT. Translating it yields CASSYDRTPSTDTQYF.

This clone was seen a handful of times. The chain employs TRBV4-1 and TRBJ2-7; possibly TRBD1 for D (6 bases). This CDR3 is 14 amino acids long. Germline assignment: CDR1 MGHRA and CDR2 YSYEKL. The V and J ends lost 1 base and 2 bases respectively, with 9 bases between them. Here the CDR3 reads CASSQGQDAYEQYF. The DNA for the CDR3 is TGCGCCAGCAGCCAAGGACAGGACGCCTACGAGCAGTACTTC.

This chain uses TRBV9 with TRBJ2-7, with D unclear. The V and J ends lost 0 bases and 2 bases respectively, with 9 bases between them. This CDR3 region has 14 residues. The germline V gene has CDR1 SGDLS and CDR2 YYNGEE. The CDR3 protein is CASSVGPGAYEQYF. CDR3 coding DNA: TGTGCCAGCAGCGTAGGCCCAGGTGCCTACGAGCAGTACTTC.

The chain uses TRBV4-2 and TRBJ2-5; 10 nucleotides match TRBD1. Germline V lookup: CDR1 LGHNA, CDR2 YNFKEQ. This CDR3 region has 15 residues. V shed 4 bases, J shed 5 bases, and the junction held 7 bases outside the gene matches. The CDR3 spells CASSRPGQGFETQYF. CDR3 nucleotide sequence: TGTGCCAGCAGCCGGCCGGGACAGGGGTTTGAGACCCAGTACTTC.

The chain has TRBV11-2 and TRBJ2-1; TRBD1 agrees at 7 bases. Germline CDR1 SGHAT, CDR2 FQNNGV. V shed 6 bases, J shed 6 bases, and the junction held 11 bases outside the gene matches. The CDR3 loop spans 15 amino acids. CDR3 bases: TGTGCCAGCAGACCATTCAGGGGGTCTGGCAATGAGCAGTTCTTC. Translation gives CASRPFRGSGNEQFF.

The CDR3 region has the DNA TGCGCCAGCGGACCGGGACTAGCGGGATACAATGAGCAGTTCTTC. Translated: CASGPGLAGYNEQFF. The chain carries TRBV10-1 and TRBJ2-1, with 13 bases lining up with TRBD2. The V and J ends lost 8 bases and 4 bases, in that order; junction bases with no gene match: 5. The CDR3 contains 15 residues. Germline CDR1 reads WNHNN; CDR2 reads SYGVQD (reference sequence).

This clone was counted a few times. The chain employs TRBV21-1 and TRBJ1-2. TRBV21-1 is listed as a pseudogene. The CDR3 extends over 12 amino acids. For the CDR3, the DNA is TGTGCCAGCAGCAAGGAGCCCTATGGCTACACCTTC. Its translation: CASSKEPYGYTF.

The V call is TRBV5-1, the J call TRBJ2-7, with 11 bases fitting TRBD2. V gave up 4 bases and J gave up 0 bases; unmatched junction bases: 12. In germline, CDR1 is SGHRS, CDR2 YFSETQ. The CDR3 covers 18 residues. DNA for the CDR3: TGCGCCAGCAGCCTCGCGCCGACTAGCGGGGTGAGCTCCTACGAGCAGTACTTC. It is translated as CASSLAPTSGVSSYEQYF.

This chain links TRBV12-3 or TRBV12-4 with TRBJ2-5; D perhaps matches TRBD1 (6 bases). V shed 1 base and J shed 5 bases, with 8 bases lying between them. The length of the CDR3 is 13 residues. CDR3 amino acids: CASSLGQAETQYF. In DNA, the CDR3 is TGTGCCAGCAGTTTAGGACAGGCGGAGACCCAGTACTTC.

The chain carries TRBV11-2 and TRBJ2-5; 13 positions agree with TRBD2. This CDR3 comprises 16 residues. V was clipped by 5 bases and J by 3 bases; unmatched bases: 6. CDR1 is SGHAT and CDR2 is FQNNGV in the germline V gene. For the CDR3, the DNA is TGTGCCAGCAGCCCGAGGACTAGCGGGGGAGAAGAGACCCAGTACTTC. Translated, it gives CASSPRTSGGEETQYF. The full variable domain, in which reference TRBV11-2 and TRBJ2-5 provide the parts outside the CDR3, is EAGVAQSPRYKIIEKRQSVAFWCNPISGHATLYWYQQILGQGPKLLIQFQNNGVVDDSQLPKDRFSAERLKGVDSTLKIQPAKLEDSAVYLCASSPRTSGGEETQYFGPGTRLLVL.

This chain links TRBV4-1 with TRBJ1-5; 7 nucleotides line up with TRBD1. V lost 1 base to trimming and J lost 6 bases; unmatched junction nucleotides: 9. Germline V gene data show CDR1 as MGHRA and CDR2 as YSYEKL. This CDR3 contains 16 residues. CDR3 DNA sequence: TGCGCCAGCAGCCAAGCCGACAGGGTGGGAAGTCAGCCCCAGCATTTT. This encodes CASSQADRVGSQPQHF.

This chain connects TRBV4-1 to TRBJ1-4, with a possible D match to TRBD1 (5 bases). V lost 0 bases to trimming and J lost 7 bases, with 27 bases between them. The germline V gene encodes CDR1 MGHRA and CDR2 YSYEKL. This CDR3 is 20 amino acids long. In nucleotides, the CDR3 is TGCGCCAGCAGCCAAGATCGCCTTCAGACACAGGAGGCGGAGGGTGAAAAACTGTTTTTT. Protein sequence: CASSQDRLQTQEAEGEKLFF.

The chain couples TRBV5-1 to TRBJ2-1; TRBD1 matches 7 bases. Germline CDR1 is SGHRS and CDR2 is YFSETQ. There are 14 residues in the CDR3. V shed 0 bases, J shed 5 bases, and the junction held 2 bases outside the gene matches. The CDR3 nucleotides read TGCGCCAGCAGCTTGGGGGACAGCAACAATGAGCAGTTCTTC. Its protein is CASSLGDSNNEQFF.